Presented here are 19 T cell receptor beta chains from one specimen sequenced in a study of T cell repertoires in cytomegalovirus infection. TCRdb processed the reads anew with MiXCR; each CDR3 protein has one entry. The top ten clones hold less than 20% of a sample with tens of thousands of distinct CDR3 sequences, approximately 20% of them seen once. No antigen has been identified for these receptors. Material for sequencing was PBMCs, sequenced either directly or after in vitro stimulation (not recorded which). Source of these receptors: a human donor in good health (CMV status not recorded). Some clones in this sample may be carry-over from other donors' samples.

This clonotype was picked up a small number of times. The rearrangement joins TRBV7-8 to TRBJ1-5; 8 nucleotides align to TRBD1. CDR1 SGHVS and CDR2 FQNEAQ come from the germline V gene. Trimming removed 4 bases from V and 7 bases from J; junction bases left unmatched: 9. This CDR3 contains 15 residues. This CDR3 reads CASSSSDRDRQPQHF. CDR3 nucleotide sequence: TGTGCCAGCAGCTCCTCCGACAGGGACAGGCAGCCCCAGCATTTT.

This clonotype was counted ten times or more. The CDR3 bases are TGTGCCAGCAGTTTTATTGGTGGACTAGAAAACAATGAGCAGTTCTTC. Translating it yields CASSFIGGLENNEQFF. The V gene is TRBV27, the J gene TRBJ2-1; TRBD2 agrees at 7 bases. V gave up 3 bases and J gave up 5 bases; unmatched junction bases: 10. Germline V lookup: CDR1 MNHEY, CDR2 SMNVEV (reference sequence). This CDR3 comprises 16 residues.

In DNA form, the CDR3 reads TGTGCCAGCAGACGGACAGTGAACACTGAAGCTTTCTTT. Protein: CASRRTVNTEAFF. This chain links TRBV7-2 with TRBJ1-1, with D perhaps matching TRBD1 (6 bases). In germline, CDR1 is SGHTA, CDR2 FQGNSA. This CDR3 has 13 amino acids. Trimming removed 6 bases from V and 0 bases from J, with 8 bases in between. Drawing the rest from reference TRBV7-2 and TRBJ1-1, the complete variable domain is GAGVSQSPSNKVTEKGKDVELRCDPISGHTALYWYRQSLGQGLEFLIYFQGNSAPDKSGLPSDRFSAERTGGSVSTLTIQRTQQEDSAVYLCASRRTVNTEAFFGQGTRLTVV.

In this sample, this clonotype turned up many times. This rearrangement joins TRBV7-9 to TRBJ1-6; D is unclear. Germline V gives CDR1 SEHNR, CDR2 FQNEAQ (reference sequence). CDR3 length: 16 residues. Trimming removed 1 base from V and 7 bases from J, with 14 bases in between. CDR3 sequence: CASSLGGPRGNSPLHF. The CDR3 region has the DNA TGTGCCAGCAGCTTAGGAGGACCGAGAGGGAATTCACCCCTCCACTTT.

This clonotype was picked up many times. V is TRBV7-8 and J is TRBJ2-3; maybe TRBD2 (6 bases). Per germline, CDR1 SGHVS and CDR2 FQNEAQ. CDR3 length: 14 amino acids. V lost 5 bases, J lost 6 bases, and 15 bases lay in between. CDR3 in amino acids: CASSIRGGIDTQYF. Here the CDR3 DNA reads TGTGCCAGCAGCATTAGAGGCGGGATTGATACGCAGTATTTT.

This clonotype has at least ten counts. The rearrangement links TRBV10-3 to TRBJ2-7, with D tentatively TRBD2 (5 bases). The CDR3 is made up of 15 amino acids. V lost 2 bases and J lost 4, with 15 bases in between. CDR1 and CDR2 from the germline V gene are ENHRY and SYGVKD. The CDR3 region has the DNA TGTGCCATCAGTGAGGGAGCCGTTGGCGGGTACGAGCAGTACTTC. This codes for CAISEGAVGGYEQYF.

V and J are TRBV6-2 or TRBV6-3 and TRBJ2-5; 8 bases agree with TRBD2. Germline V lookup: CDR1 MNHEY, CDR2 SVGEGT. Unmatched junction bases numbered 8, after V lost 0 bases and J lost 5 bases. This CDR3 has 16 amino acids. The CDR3 protein is CASSYSTSGDWETQYF. The CDR3 DNA sequence: TGTGCCAGCAGTTACTCCACTAGCGGCGATTGGGAGACCCAGTACTTC.

This clonotype was counted between two and nine times. The chain employs TRBV9 and TRBJ1-5; D is unresolved. Between the trimmed V and J ends, which lost 4 bases and 5 bases, there was a span of 10 bases. Germline values: CDR1 SGDLS, CDR2 YYNGEE. This CDR3 is 13 amino acids long. Written as DNA, the CDR3 is TGTGCCAGCAGCCCCTCGGTGGATCAGCCCCAGCATTTT. It translates to CASSPSVDQPQHF.

This clonotype was recorded a few times. The chain couples TRBV7-9 to TRBJ2-1; 10 bases map to TRBD1. The CDR3 length is 15 residues. Germline V gives CDR1 SEHNR, CDR2 FQNEAQ (reference sequence). V dropped 4 bases and J dropped 9; count of bases not matched to a gene: 9. CDR3 region: CASSSRDRGQTEQFF. The CDR3 region has the DNA TGTGCCAGCAGCTCCCGGGACAGGGGACAAACTGAGCAGTTCTTC.

This clonotype was counted at least ten times. The rearrangement joins TRBV6-2 or TRBV6-3 to TRBJ1-5; D remains ambiguous. The germline V and J ends were trimmed by 5 bases and 7 bases, with 15 bases remaining between them. This CDR3 comprises 14 residues. Looked up from germline, CDR1 is MNHEY and CDR2 is SVGEGT. The CDR3 region has the DNA TGTGCCAGCAGTCCCCCGCGGCCGCGGCAGCCCCAGCATTTT. It is translated as CASSPPRPRQPQHF.

This clonotype showed up many times. The chain recombines TRBV7-2 with TRBJ1-5, with a weak D call TRBD1 (5 bases). Trimming removed 6 bases from V and 0 bases from J, with 12 bases in between. The germline gives CDR1 SGHTA, CDR2 FQGNSA. CDR3 size: 15 residues. The CDR3 loop is CASSLQGYSNQPQHF. As DNA, the CDR3 is TGTGCCAGCAGTTTGCAGGGCTATAGCAATCAGCCCCAGCATTTT.

The chain employs TRBV7-2 and TRBJ2-7; TRBD2 matches at 10 bases. The ends lost 5 bases at V and 3 bases at J; junction bases unmatched: 7. The CDR3 loop spans 15 amino acids. Germline CDR1 and CDR2: SGHTA and FQGNSA. CDR3: CASSAGLAEIYEQYF. The DNA of the CDR3 is TGTGCCAGCAGCGCCGGACTAGCGGAAATCTACGAGCAGTACTTC.

V and J are TRBV18 and TRBJ2-5; D ambiguous. This CDR3 contains 12 residues. V dropped 4 bases and J dropped 2 bases, with 5 bases sitting between them. In germline, CDR1 is KGHSH, CDR2 LQKENI. The chain's CDR3 is CASSRAQETQYF. The CDR3 DNA sequence: TGTGCCAGCTCACGGGCTCAAGAGACCCAGTACTTC.

Note on this clonotype: This may come from a read error, since a much larger clone is one base off. In DNA form, the CDR3 reads TGTGCCAGCAGCCCGGGACAGACCACCTATGGCCACACCTTC. This codes for CASSPGQTTYGHTF. The rearrangement joins TRBV7-8 to TRBJ1-2, with 7 positions matching TRBD1. Per germline, CDR1 SGHVS and CDR2 FQNEAQ. The CDR3 contains 14 residues.

This clonotype occurred many times. J is TRBJ2-1 and V is TRBV7-2; TRBD1 agrees at 9 bases. The CDR3 is 16 residues long. CDR1 is SGHTA, CDR2 FQGNSA, per germline. After removal of 5 bases from V and 4 bases from J, the junction contained 9 bases not matched to a gene. CDR3 sequence reads: CASSAGDRGNYNEQFF. The CDR3, as DNA: TGTGCCAGCAGCGCAGGCGACAGGGGGAATTACAATGAGCAGTTCTTC.

This clonotype showed up many times. V and J are TRBV7-2 and TRBJ2-1; 7 bases line up with TRBD2. V shed 5 bases and J 13 bases; nucleotides not matched to a gene: 11. In germline, CDR1 is SGHTA, CDR2 FQGNSA. CDR3 length equals 13 residues. CDR3 in amino acids: CASSTLLASAQFF. In DNA form, the CDR3 reads TGTGCCAGCAGCACCTTACTAGCGAGCGCTCAGTTCTTC.

This clonotype was found a few times. The V gene is TRBV6-5, the J gene TRBJ2-7; TRBD2 aligns across 11 bases. Germline CDR1 and CDR2: MNHEY and SVGAGI. The V segment lost 5 bases and the J segment 7 bases; nucleotides outside the gene matches: 10. The CDR3 extends over 15 amino acids. The CDR3 spells CASSRIAGGQGEQYF. DNA of the CDR3: TGTGCCAGCAGTCGAATAGCGGGGGGGCAGGGGGAGCAGTACTTC.

This clonotype was counted at least ten times. The chain couples TRBV6-1 to TRBJ2-2; tentative D call: TRBD2 (5 bases). V was clipped by 9 bases and J by 5 bases, with 19 bases between them. This CDR3 is built from 15 residues. Germline assignment: CDR1 MNHNS and CDR2 SASEGT. The CDR3 coding sequence is TGTGCCAGTTTGCCCTCGGTAGCGTATACCGGGGAGCTGTTTTTT. Protein sequence: CASLPSVAYTGELFF.

This clonotype occurred many times. V gene TRBV6-1 combines with J gene TRBJ2-1; D possibly corresponds to TRBD1 (5 bases). This CDR3 region has 13 residues. Trimming removed 5 bases at V and 7 bases at J, with 12 bases between. Germline V gives CDR1 MNHNS, CDR2 SASEGT. As DNA, the CDR3 is TGTGCCAGCAGTTCGAATCAGGGAAATGAGCAGTTCTTC. Its translation: CASSSNQGNEQFF.